The 27 T cell receptor beta chains below come from one sample, sequenced in a study of cytomegalovirus exposure and HLA in healthy donors. The PCR contained 60 Vbeta and 13 Jbeta primers. Sequenced by immunoSEQ multiplex PCR; TCRdb stores in-frame clones only, minus some. The table lists roughly 230,000 clones, 70% to 90% of them singletons. Sequenced: PBMCs. These receptors came from a girl aged 2 to 10 in good health and CMV-seronegative.

The V gene is TRBV19, the J gene TRBJ1-1; 11 bases agree with TRBD1. Per the germline V gene, CDR1 is LNHDA and CDR2 is SQIVND (reference sequence). The CDR3 has 17 amino acids. The ends lost 4 bases at V and 4 bases at J; junction bases unmatched: 11. In DNA form, the CDR3 reads TGTGCCAGTAGTAAACACGTTGGGACAGGGGGACTCACTGAAGCTTTCTTT. It yields the protein CASSKHVGTGGLTEAFF.

The rearrangement joins TRBV30 to TRBJ1-2; the D gene is possibly TRBD1 (6 bases). CDR3 length: 16 residues. The V end was cut by 1 base, the J end by 5 bases, with 20 bases between. CDR1 GTSNPN and CDR2 SVGIG come from the germline V gene (reference sequence). The CDR3 nucleotides read TGTGCCTGGAGTGCATCGGACAGCAACAGTCATTATGGCTACACCTTC. The encoded protein is CAWSASDSNSHYGYTF.

This chain uses TRBV5-1 with TRBJ2-7; possible D gene TRBD1, 6 bases. Trimming shortened V by 3 bases and J by 3 bases, and 13 bases separated the two germline ends. The CDR3 sequence is 14 residues long. Germline V gene lookup returns CDR1 SGHRS and CDR2 YFSETQ. The CDR3 region has the DNA TGCGCCAGCAGCTCTAAAACAGGGTACTACGAGCAGTACTTC. It encodes CASSSKTGYYEQYF.

Concerning this clone: The identical CDR3 is also encoded by other nucleotide sequences in the sample. The chain couples TRBV27 to TRBJ2-2; D perhaps matches TRBD1 (5 bases). The CDR3 loop spans 15 amino acids. V was clipped by 5 bases and J by 9 bases, with 19 bases between them. The germline V gene encodes CDR1 MNHEY and CDR2 SMNVEV (reference sequence). CDR3 region: CASSLKQVPPRELFF. DNA for the CDR3: TGTGCCAGCAGTCTAAAACAGGTACCACCGAGGGAGCTGTTTTTT.

This clone was found once. This chain joins TRBV7-9 and TRBJ1-1; no definite D call. The germline V and J ends were trimmed by 2 bases and 1 base, with 8 bases remaining between them. CDR3 length: 14 amino acids. Per germline, CDR1 SEHNR and CDR2 FQNEAQ (reference sequence). In DNA form, the CDR3 reads TGTGCCAGCAGCTTAACTGACTCGAACACTGAAGCTTTCTTT. Translated, it gives CASSLTDSNTEAFF.

The CDR3 loop reads CASSTHASGRYEQYF. CDR3 nucleotides: TGTGCCAGCAGTACCCACGCTAGCGGGAGATACGAGCAGTACTTC. This chain connects TRBV6-5 to TRBJ2-5; TRBD2 agrees at 10 bases. Gene TRBJ2-7 matches the end of the DNA better, so the J call may be wrong. In germline, CDR1 is MNHEY, CDR2 SVGAGI. CDR3 length equals 15 residues.

This sequence joins TRBV11-2 and TRBJ1-4; no firm D call. The CDR3 extends over 15 amino acids. The germline CDR1 and CDR2 sequences are SGHAT and FQNNGV. The V end was cut by 5 bases, the J end by 4 bases, with 14 bases between. The CDR3 nucleotides read TGTGCCAGCAGCCCGGTCCCGACATTTAATGAAAAACTGTTTTTT. It is translated as CASSPVPTFNEKLFF.

V is TRBV7-9 and J is TRBJ2-7, with 10 bases lining up with TRBD1. V shed 5 bases, J shed 5 bases, and the junction held 6 bases outside the gene matches. The V gene's germline CDR1 is SEHNR and CDR2 FQNEAQ (reference sequence). CDR3 length: 14 residues. The CDR3, as DNA: TGTGCCAGCAGCCGGGACAGGGGTAGGGACGAGCAGTACTTC. Amino acids: CASSRDRGRDEQYF. The variable domain in full, completed from reference TRBV7-9 and TRBJ2-7, reads DTGVSQNPRHKITKRGQNVTFRCDPISEHNRLYWYRQTLGQGPEFLTYFQNEAQLEKSRLLSDRFSAERPKGSFSTLEIQRTEQGDSAMYLCASSRDRGRDEQYFGPGTRLTVT.

This sequence joins TRBV6-1 and TRBJ2-5, with 9 bases fitting TRBD1. J gave up 7 bases and V 8 bases, and 5 bases lay outside the gene matches. The CDR3 runs 12 residues. Germline V CDR1 and CDR2: MNHNS, SASEGT. The CDR3 region has the DNA TGTGCCAGCCAACAGGGGGCTGGGACCCAGTACTTC. It translates to CASQQGAGTQYF.

The V and J genes are TRBV5-1 and TRBJ1-2, with TRBD1 as a possible D gene (6 bases). The CDR3 extends over 15 amino acids. Trimming stripped 0 bases from V and 4 bases from J, with 13 bases between. CDR1 and CDR2 from the germline V gene are SGHRS and YFSETQ. The CDR3 DNA sequence: TGCGCCAGCAGCTTGGGTGGGGGCGCGGGCTATGGCTACACCTTC. Its translation: CASSLGGGAGYGYTF.

The rearrangement uses TRBV15 and TRBJ1-1, with D tentatively TRBD1 (6 bases). The CDR3 runs to 14 residues. CDR1 is LNHNV and CDR2 is YYDKDF in the germline V gene (reference sequence). V was pared by 3 bases and J by 1 base, with 9 bases between. The CDR3 nucleotides read TGTGCCACCAGCAGGTACAGGGAGAACACTGAAGCTTTCTTT. Its protein is CATSRYRENTEAFF.

The CDR3 loop reads CAISGQGALYEQYF. The CDR3 DNA is TGTGCCATCAGTGGACAGGGGGCGTTGTACGAGCAGTACTTC. The chain recombines TRBV10-3 with TRBJ2-7; 10 bases match TRBD1. CDR1 is ENHRY, CDR2 SYGVKD, per germline. V was pared by 4 bases and J by 4 bases, with 4 bases of the junction left unmatched. The CDR3 covers 14 residues.

V usage is TRBV9 and J usage is TRBJ2-5, with a tentative D call TRBD1 (6 bases). The CDR3 loop spans 14 amino acids. Germline CDR1 and CDR2: SGDLS and YYNGEE. Trimming took off 0 bases at V and 4 bases at J, with 10 bases between the two ends. CDR3 nucleotide sequence: TGTGCCAGCAGCGTAGGGGACAACGGAGAGACCCAGTACTTC. Its translation is CASSVGDNGETQYF.

J is TRBJ1-1 and V is TRBV29-1; no definite D call. The CDR3 is 13 residues long. V was trimmed by 3 bases and J by 1 base, leaving 9 bases between them. Germline V CDR1 and CDR2: SQVTM, ANQGSEA. DNA for the CDR3: TGCAGCGTTGAGAGGCGTAGGAACACTGAAGCTTTCTTT. This gives the protein CSVERRRNTEAFF.

The CDR3 spells CASSLAQYEQYF. The CDR3 DNA is TGTGCCAGCAGCTTAGCACAGTACGAGCAGTACTTC. The gene calls are TRBV7-8 and TRBJ2-7; no clear D. This CDR3 is built from 12 residues. V was pared by 0 bases and J by 4 bases, with 4 bases between. Per the germline V gene, CDR1 is SGHVS and CDR2 is FQNEAQ.

V and J are TRBV5-6 and TRBJ2-1; possible D gene TRBD1, 6 bases. Per the germline V gene, CDR1 is SGHDT and CDR2 is YYEEEE. Trimming left V 0 bases short and J 9 bases short, with 7 bases between. CDR3 length: 12 amino acids. CDR3 sequence (DNA): TGTGCCAGCAGCTTGGACAGGGTTGAGCAGTTCTTC. This encodes CASSLDRVEQFF.

The chain is built from TRBV5-1 and TRBJ2-5; D may be TRBD2 (5 bases). V was cut by 0 bases and J by 2 bases, with 5 bases left in between. The CDR3 length is 13 residues. In germline, CDR1 is SGHRS, CDR2 YFSETQ. This CDR3 is CASSLGLQETQYF. The CDR3 DNA sequence: TGCGCCAGCAGCTTGGGACTACAAGAGACCCAGTACTTC.

The genes are TRBV5-1 and TRBJ1-4; 7 bases agree with TRBD1. V shed 0 bases and J 9 bases; nucleotides not matched to a gene: 8. This CDR3 comprises 15 residues. The germline CDR1 and CDR2 sequences are SGHRS and YFSETQ. CDR3 in amino acids: CASSLEGAGAKKLFF. Written as DNA, the CDR3 is TGCGCCAGCAGCTTGGAGGGGGCTGGGGCGAAAAAACTGTTTTTT.

This clone has just one count. The chain recombines TRBV2 with TRBJ1-5; 7 positions agree with TRBD1. The CDR3 runs to 19 residues. Trimming cost V 0 bases and J 3 bases; bases outside gene matches: 14. The germline V gene has CDR1 SNHLY and CDR2 FYNNEI. The CDR3 DNA sequence: TGTGCCAGCAGTGAAGCGTCGAGGGCAACAGGGGCCCTCAATCAGCCCCAGCATTTT. This gives the protein CASSEASRATGALNQPQHF.

Worth noting for this clone: One end of the junction varies from germline; a read error may be responsible. This chain links TRBV7-9 with TRBJ2-7, with 8 bases that match TRBD2. The CDR3 loop spans 14 amino acids. In germline, CDR1 is SEHNR, CDR2 FQNEAQ (reference sequence). The CDR3 loop is CAGSAGGPPYEQYF. In DNA form, the CDR3 reads TGTGCCGGCAGCGCGGGGGGCCCCCCCTACGAGCAGTACTTC.

This rearrangement joins TRBV9 to TRBJ2-1; TRBD2 matches at 8 bases. J was trimmed by 3 bases and V by 7 bases; bases with no gene match: 9. Germline assignment: CDR1 SGDLS and CDR2 YYNGEE. CDR3 length equals 15 residues. The CDR3 DNA follows: TGTGCCAGCGAGAGTTATAGCGGGGTCTACAATGAGCAGTTCTTC. Translating gives CASESYSGVYNEQFF.

The rearrangement uses TRBV7-9 and TRBJ1-4; D not certain. Germline CDR1 reads SEHNR; CDR2 reads FQNEAQ (reference sequence). The V gene lost 1 base and the J gene lost 2 bases, with 8 bases spanning the gap. CDR3 length equals 15 residues. CDR3 in amino acids: CASSLGGYTNEKLFF. DNA of the CDR3: TGTGCCAGCAGCTTAGGAGGGTACACTAATGAAAAACTGTTTTTT.

This clone was picked up a small number of times. V and J are TRBV15 and TRBJ2-4, with D maybe TRBD1 (5 bases). The V end lost 5 bases, the J end lost 7 bases, and 15 bases lay between the germline ends. The CDR3 is made up of 14 amino acids. Per the germline V gene, CDR1 is LNHNV and CDR2 is YYDKDF (reference sequence). The CDR3 region is CATSLLQGLNIQYF. The CDR3 nucleotides are TGTGCCACCAGCCTGCTCCAGGGCCTTAACATTCAGTACTTC.

CDR3 sequence reads: CASSLVLVFGQGGTEAFF. The CDR3 DNA reads as TGTGCCAGCAGCTTAGTATTGGTCTTTGGACAGGGGGGCACTGAAGCTTTCTTT. The chain employs TRBV7-9 and TRBJ1-1; TRBD1 aligns across 10 bases. The junction had 12 bases not matched to a gene; V was cut back by 1 base and J by 4 bases. The CDR3 spans 18 residues. CDR1 is SEHNR, CDR2 FQNEAQ, per germline (reference sequence).

This clone appeared once. The V and J genes are TRBV7-2 and TRBJ2-1; possibly TRBD2 for D (5 bases). The CDR3 totals 15 residues. The V and J ends lost 2 bases and 2 bases respectively, with 10 bases between them. CDR1 is SGHTA, CDR2 FQGNSA, per germline. The CDR3: CASSLQRPTYNEQFF. The CDR3 coding sequence is TGTGCCAGCAGCTTACAGCGGCCGACCTACAATGAGCAGTTCTTC.

The chain carries TRBV2 and TRBJ2-5; D is unclear. Germline loops: CDR1 SNHLY, CDR2 FYNNEI. The CDR3 is 12 residues long. With 7 bases removed from V and 5 bases from J, the gap between germline ends came to 11 bases. CDR3 nucleotide sequence: TGTGCCAGCATAAGTGTGGAGGAGACCCAGTACTTC. Its translation is CASISVEETQYF.

The chain is built from TRBV29-1 and TRBJ2-7; 9 nucleotides match TRBD1. This CDR3 is 12 amino acids long. V shed 8 bases, J shed 2 bases, and the junction held 4 bases outside the gene matches. CDR1 is SQVTM, CDR2 ANQGSEA, per germline. The CDR3 region has the DNA TGCAGCATAGGACAGGGGCCCTACGAGCAGTACTTC. This gives the protein CSIGQGPYEQYF.